This T cell receptor (beta chain) was sequenced for a study of T-cell memory formation after mild COVID-19. Looking at the study overall: Largely donor-specific TCR clusters were found. Study-wide findings and caveats: From day 15 to 85, contracting clones were balanced between CD4 and CD8, whereas later expanders leaned toward CD4+.

Employing constant-segment primers, 5'RACE generated TCR alpha and TCR beta cDNA libraries bearing sample barcodes and UMIs. MiXCR, applied by TCRdb to the 5' RACE reads, yields one record per CDR3 protein. The sample contains over 350,000 distinct CDR3 sequences, around a sixth of which appear only once. V was trimmed by 3 bases and J by 2 bases, leaving 13 bases between them. The CDR3 spans 14 residues. Germline-derived CDR1 and CDR2 are DFQATT and SNEGSKA (reference sequence). This clonotype was observed a few times. Its antigen is as yet unknown. The receptor's source is a young man who had mild COVID-19 (a few samples of this study predate the infection). Cell type and time point are not known. The chain joins TRBV20-1 to TRBJ1-1, with a weak D call TRBD1 (6 bases). The material sequenced was PBMCs or a T cell subset sorted from them (not recorded which). In DNA form, the CDR3 reads TGCAGTGCTAGTAGACAGGTCTCAAACACTGAAGCTTTCTTT. Encoded protein: CSASRQVSNTEAFF.